One and the same sample provided the 14 T cell receptor beta chains below, sequenced in a study of T cell responses to AZD1222 COVID-19 vaccine. Repertoires were generated with immunoSEQ multiplex PCR, while TCRdb's copy carries only in-frame clones and drops some. The top ten hold approximately 5% of the sample, which has about 140,000 clones, around 84% seen once. Sequenced material: peripheral blood, taken 28 days after the second AZD1222 dose. The receptors come from an adult who received the AZD1222 COVID-19 vaccine.

The chain uses TRBV5-1 and TRBJ2-7; 8 positions match TRBD2. Germline CDR1 is SGHRS and CDR2 is YFSETQ. The CDR3 has 14 amino acids. The V segment lost 2 bases and the J segment 4 bases; nucleotides outside the gene matches: 5. The CDR3 here is CASSLAGEGYEQYF. DNA of the CDR3: TGCGCCAGCAGCTTAGCGGGAGAGGGTTACGAGCAGTACTTC.

This clone was recorded once. The chain links TRBV24-1 to TRBJ2-3; TRBD1 is a possible D gene (5 bases). The CDR3 contains 12 residues. Looked up from germline, CDR1 is KGHDR and CDR2 is SFDVKD. V gave up 5 bases and J gave up 3 bases, with 5 bases separating them. In nucleotides, the CDR3 is TGTGCCACCAGTGGGACAACAGATACGCAGTATTTT. Translation gives CATSGTTDTQYF.

The chain combines TRBV19 with TRBJ1-6; D is possibly TRBD1 (5 bases). V lost 6 bases, J lost 7 bases, and 16 bases lay in between. This CDR3 is 15 amino acids long. Germline V gives CDR1 LNHDA, CDR2 SQIVND (reference sequence). The chain's CDR3 is CASRTPGANNSPLHF. CDR3 nucleotides: TGTGCCAGTAGGACCCCCGGGGCCAACAATTCACCCCTCCACTTT.

The chain recombines TRBV10-3 with TRBJ2-2, with unresolved D. The CDR3 sequence is 14 residues long. Looked up from germline, CDR1 is ENHRY and CDR2 is SYGVKD. Trimming left V 6 bases short and J 5 bases short, with 13 bases between. The chain's CDR3 is CAIRSTPKTGELFF. The CDR3 coding sequence is TGTGCCATCAGATCGACACCTAAGACCGGGGAGCTGTTTTTT.

The chain links TRBV4-2 to TRBJ2-5; 8 bases agree with TRBD2. Germline CDR1 reads LGHNA; CDR2 reads YNFKEQ. The CDR3 has 17 amino acids. J was trimmed by 5 bases and V by 3 bases; bases with no gene match: 14. The CDR3 DNA sequence: TGTGCCAGCAGCCAGGGAGCGGTAGCGGGGCGGGGGGAGACCCAGTACTTC. It translates to CASSQGAVAGRGETQYF.

The rearrangement links TRBV30 to TRBJ1-4, with 9 bases lining up with TRBD1. Germline lookup yields CDR1 GTSNPN and CDR2 SVGIG (reference sequence). CDR3 length: 16 residues. V trimming: 0 bases; J trimming: 6 bases; junction bases outside the gene matches: 8. The CDR3 reads CAWSVGQGTVDEKLFF. In DNA, the CDR3 is TGTGCCTGGAGTGTGGGACAGGGAACGGTTGATGAAAAACTGTTTTTT. The whole variable domain, remainder taken from reference TRBV30 and TRBJ1-4, is SQTIHQWPATLVQPVGSPLSLECTVEGTSNPNLYWYRQAAGRGLQLLFYSVGIGQISSEVPQNLSASRPQDRQFILSSKKLLLSDSGFYLCAWSVGQGTVDEKLFFGSGTQLSVL.

This chain joins TRBV27 and TRBJ2-2; 13 positions match TRBD2. The CDR3 sequence is 16 residues long. The J segment lost 5 bases and the V segment lost 7 bases, leaving 7 bases of the junction unmatched. CDR1 is MNHEY and CDR2 is SMNVEV in the germline V gene (reference sequence). The CDR3 sequence: CASTGLAGEGTGELFF. The CDR3 bases are TGTGCCAGCACTGGACTAGCGGGAGAGGGAACCGGGGAGCTGTTTTTT.

This clone was picked up a small number of times. The J gene is TRBJ2-7, the V gene TRBV4-1; TRBD1 agrees at 7 bases. With 2 bases clipped from V and 0 bases from J, the junction kept 4 bases outside the gene matches. The CDR3 is 15 residues long. Germline V CDR1 and CDR2: MGHRA, YSYEKL. DNA of the CDR3: TGCGCCAGCAGCCAACCGACAGGGAGCTCCTACGAGCAGTACTTC. Its protein product is CASSQPTGSSYEQYF.

The CDR3 DNA reads TGTGCCATCAGTGAGTCGAGCGGACTGGGGGAGACCCAGTACTTC. It codes for CAISESSGLGETQYF. The chain links TRBV10-3 to TRBJ2-5; D possibly corresponds to TRBD2 (5 bases). The V end was cut by 0 bases, the J end by 5 bases, with 13 bases between. This CDR3 region has 15 residues. CDR1 ENHRY and CDR2 SYGVKD come from the germline V gene.

The rearrangement uses TRBV18 and TRBJ1-1; TRBD1 agrees at 10 bases. Germline assignment: CDR1 KGHSH and CDR2 LQKENI. This CDR3 is built from 16 residues. V shed 6 bases and J 1 base; nucleotides not matched to a gene: 8. The CDR3 nucleotides are TGTGCCAGCTCCCCGAGACAGGGGGCGGGGAACACTGAAGCTTTCTTT. Encoded protein: CASSPRQGAGNTEAFF. Together with reference TRBV18 and TRBJ1-1, the CDR3 gives the full variable domain: NAGVMQNPRHLVRRRGQEARLRCSPMKGHSHVYWYRQLPEEGLKFMVYLQKENIIDESGMPKERFSAEFPKEGPSILRIQQVVRGDSAAYFCASSPRQGAGNTEAFFGQGTRLTVV.

The CDR3, as DNA: TGTGCCTCTACGGCTAGCAGGGTGACCCAGTACTTC. Its protein is CASTASRVTQYF. The genes are TRBV30 and TRBJ2-5; either TRBD1 or TRBD2 may fit D (5 bases each). CDR1 and CDR2 (germline): GTSNPN, SVGIG (reference sequence). The CDR3 consists of 12 residues. The germline V and J ends were trimmed by 7 bases and 7 bases, with 16 bases remaining between them.

The chain recombines TRBV21-1 with TRBJ1-3. TRBV21-1 is an annotated pseudogene. The CDR3 has 15 amino acids. This CDR3 reads CASSKAIYTGNTIYF. CDR3 bases: TGTGCCAGCAGCAAAGCGATATATACTGGAAACACCATATATTTT.

The rearrangement joins TRBV9 to TRBJ1-6; D is undetermined. CDR1 SGDLS and CDR2 YYNGEE come from the germline V gene. V was pared by 0 bases and J by 10 bases, with 11 bases between. The CDR3 has 14 residues. CDR3 in DNA: TGTGCCAGCAGCGTAGATCTGGGCCGATCACCCCTCCACTTT. It is translated as CASSVDLGRSPLHF.

This chain joins TRBV19 and TRBJ1-1, with D perhaps TRBD1 (6 bases). The V gene lost 2 bases and the J gene lost 5 bases, with 12 bases spanning the gap. Germline CDR1 and CDR2: LNHDA and SQIVND (reference sequence). CDR3 size: 14 residues. In DNA, the CDR3 is TGTGCCAGTAGTATACAGGGGCAACTAACTGAAGCTTTCTTT. Its translation is CASSIQGQLTEAFF.